A single sample gave rise to the 4 T cell receptor beta chains below, sequenced in a study of blood T cells in healthy people across ages. A second PCR of about 6 to 12 cycles used a sample-barcoded 5' primer and a J-beta primer mix. TCRdb called the 5' RACE reads again in MiXCR, with one record for every CDR3 protein. The sample comprises over 450,000 distinct CDR3 sequences, around 24% of which are singletons, and 8.7% rests with the top ten. This sample also belongs to another study, concerning T cells of mothers and their children.

Sequencing used blood. Receptor source: a boy younger than 18 in good health.

This clonotype was seen a few times. A much larger clone lies one base from this, so it may be a read error. J is TRBJ1-1 and V is TRBV5-1, with D perhaps TRBD1 (6 bases). Germline loops: CDR1 SGHRS, CDR2 YFSETQ. Trimming removed 3 bases at V and 4 bases at J, with 16 bases between. The CDR3 loop spans 15 amino acids. The CDR3 sequence: CASSSRTVPSTEAFF. CDR3 DNA: TGCGCCAGCAGCTCCCGGACAGTTCCGAGCACTGAAGCTTTCTTT.

This chain uses TRBV7-9 with TRBJ1-2; D unresolved. Deletions cut 2 bases from V and 4 bases from J, with 11 bases between. Germline V gene lookup returns CDR1 SEHNR and CDR2 FQNEAQ (reference sequence). This CDR3 region has 14 residues. As DNA, the CDR3 is TGTGCCAGCAGCTTACCGGCAGGAGGCTATGGCTACACCTTC. It specifies CASSLPAGGYGYTF. The variable domain in full, completed from reference TRBV7-9 and TRBJ1-2, reads DTGVSQNPRHKITKRGQNVTFRCDPISEHNRLYWYRQTLGQGPEFLTYFQNEAQLEKSRLLSDRFSAERPKGSFSTLEIQRTEQGDSAMYLCASSLPAGGYGYTFGSGTRLTVV.

This clonotype has a handful of counts. The chain combines TRBV20-1 with TRBJ2-7, with D perhaps TRBD1 or TRBD2 (6 bases each). Trimming left V 4 bases short and J 0 bases short, with 10 bases between. The CDR3 runs to 13 residues. Germline V lookup: CDR1 DFQATT, CDR2 SNEGSKA (reference sequence). Here the CDR3 reads CSANGGPSYEQYF. In nucleotides, the CDR3 is TGCAGTGCTAACGGGGGCCCCTCCTACGAGCAGTACTTC.

The chain carries TRBV4-1 and TRBJ1-2; D perhaps matches TRBD1 (5 bases). Looked up from germline, CDR1 is MGHRA and CDR2 is YSYEKL. The CDR3 is made up of 14 amino acids. Trimming shortened V by 4 bases and J by 3 bases, and 12 bases separated the two germline ends. Written as DNA, the CDR3 is TGCGCCAGCAGCCCCATACGGGGGGACTATGGCTACACCTTC. Encoded protein: CASSPIRGDYGYTF.